The sequence of this TCR beta chain was determined in a study of blood T cell repertoires in COVID-19. This clone was observed once. Libraries were prepared by immunoSEQ multiplex PCR; TCRdb keeps only in-frame clonotypes and omits some of them. The sample carries 250,000 to 350,000 clones, 70% to 90% recorded once. CDR3 length: 15 residues. J gave up 1 base and V 5 bases, and 6 bases lay outside the gene matches. Germline V gene data show CDR1 as SEHNR and CDR2 as FQNEAQ (reference sequence). The sample taken for sequencing was peripheral blood. This sequence joins TRBV7-9 and TRBJ2-3; 7 bases fit TRBD1. This sequence was found in a woman aged 60-75 years with acute or convalescent COVID-19. CDR3 loop: CASSQTGFGTDTQYF. In DNA form, the CDR3 reads TGTGCCAGCAGCCAGACAGGGTTCGGCACAGATACGCAGTATTTT.